The source of this T cell receptor (beta chain) is a study of monozygotic twins with cystic fibrosis. Study overall: Library input was around 3.2 micrograms of fragmented DNA, with approximately 16 PCR cycles. Broader study findings: Median Simpson clonality of approximately 0.01 suggested naive T cells predominated.

Trimming shortened V by 1 base and J by 0 bases, and 10 bases separated the two germline ends. In germline, CDR1 is LNHNV, CDR2 YYDKDF (reference sequence). CDR3 size: 16 residues. A remark on this clone: Its specificity is not known.

Data came from immunoSEQ multiplex PCR; TCRdb stores just in-frame clones and leaves some out. The table has some 20,000 clones, just under 90% seen once; the top ten hold roughly 1.3%. This clonotype was obtained from a woman younger than 45 with cystic fibrosis. The sample consisted of blood. The chain carries TRBV15 and TRBJ2-4; D gene unclear. In DNA form, the CDR3 reads TGTGCCACCAGCAGAGCCGGCCCTTTAGCCAAAAACATTCAGTACTTC. Protein product: CATSRAGPLAKNIQYF. The entire variable domain, with the rest obtained from reference TRBV15 and TRBJ2-4, is as follows: DAMVIQNPRYQVTQFGKPVTLSCSQTLNHNVMYWYQQKSSQAPKLLFHYYDKDFNNEADTPDNFQSRRPNTSFCFLDIRSPGLGDTAMYLCATSRAGPLAKNIQYFGAGTRLSVL.